The present T cell receptor beta chain was sequenced within a study of blood T cell repertoires in COVID-19 (dated by TCRdb to 2020 to 2022). As for the study more broadly: The collaborator samples originated in the United States, Italy and Spain and spanned the acute and convalescent phases of COVID-19. The prospective study material was composed of cDNA or gDNA derived from T cells, B-cell-depleted T cells, or PBMCs. Deeply sampled blood TCRbeta repertoires from subjects exposed to, actively infected with, or recovered from COVID-19 were included in the dataset. The repertoires were released in a freely available public database meant as a resource for research on the immune response to SARS-CoV-2. The samples were drawn from two sources: the first 160 participants of the ongoing ImmuneRACE study, and over 950 subjects contributed by 6 global collaborators. Sample metadata almost always included a de-identified subject ID, COVID-19 status, age in years and sex. Where HLA class I and class II types were available, the types were taken from metadata supplied by the sample provider, not from assay-based typing. Paper-wide results and their limitations: Clinical and demographic metadata were provided uncurated, with the amount varying by source and participant.

Participants in the prospective study were aged 18 to 89 years, lived in over 20 United States geographic areas, and enrolled through a virtual design. In the prospective study, cohorts were assigned on the basis of participant-reported clinical history obtained from a screening survey and a study questionnaire. Recovered participants in ImmuneRACE Cohort 3 were defined by two consecutive negative NP/OP PCR tests, clearance by a healthcare professional, or resolution of symptoms. In the prospective study, mobile phlebotomists collected whole blood, serum and a nasopharyngeal or oropharyngeal swab from each participant. Prospective study participants could optionally give additional blood draws and questionnaires over a roughly two-month period. Before DNA extraction, prospective study blood samples were shipped either frozen or at room temperature. Notes on this clone: Its specific antigen is unknown. No base quality values were provided; no much bigger clone lies one nucleotide off.

TCRbeta CDR3 regions were amplified from genomic DNA using the immunoSEQ Assay, a bias-controlled multiplex PCR. As for how the authors treated the data: Nucleated cell counts per sample were estimated from amplification of reference gene primers within the assay. To quantify the absolute abundance of each unique TCRbeta CDR3 rearrangement, sequence reads were collapsed and filtered. Productive Simpson clonality was computed per sample as the square root of Simpson's diversity index over productive rearrangements. Imported from immuneACCESS, the table was reduced by TCRdb to in-frame sequences with V and J called. These copies leave out some clones; in studies compared against another copy, an unresolved V gene accounts for under half, and the cause of the remainder is not known. The V and J calls and clone size were taken over from that table, and D and trimming were inferred from the DNA. The sample table holds around 310,000 clones, of which approximately 89% were seen once. The ten top clones hold about 9.5% of the sample.

This clonotype was obtained from a woman aged 40 to 50 who had recovered from COVID-19. The sequenced sample was PBMCs or T cells enriched from blood (not recorded which).

The CDR3 loop reads CASSWDRDRESISGNTIYF. The bases read TGTGCCAGCAGCTGGGACCGGGACAGGGAATCTATCTCTGGAAACACCATATATTTT. The chain employs TRBV7-9 and TRBJ1-3; a stretch of 9 junction bases matches TRBD1. From its cysteine to its phenylalanine, the CDR3 spans 19 amino acids. The sequence is cut down to CDR3 DNA, 57 bases in frame from base 1. V has 4 bases trimmed and J has 0 bases trimmed; junction bases matching no gene number 13. As encoded in the germline V gene (reference sequence), CDR1 is SEHNR while CDR2 is FQNEAQ.